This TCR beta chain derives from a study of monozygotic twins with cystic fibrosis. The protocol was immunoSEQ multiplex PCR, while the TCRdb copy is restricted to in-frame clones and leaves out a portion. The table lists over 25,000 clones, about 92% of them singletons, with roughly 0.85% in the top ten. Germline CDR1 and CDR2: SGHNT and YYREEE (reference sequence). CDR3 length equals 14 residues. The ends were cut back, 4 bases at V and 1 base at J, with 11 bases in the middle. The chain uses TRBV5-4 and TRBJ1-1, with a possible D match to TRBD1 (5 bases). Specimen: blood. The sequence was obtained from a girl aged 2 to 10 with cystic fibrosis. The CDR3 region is CASSPDGQNTEAFF. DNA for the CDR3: TGTGCCAGCAGCCCGGATGGACAGAACACTGAAGCTTTCTTT.